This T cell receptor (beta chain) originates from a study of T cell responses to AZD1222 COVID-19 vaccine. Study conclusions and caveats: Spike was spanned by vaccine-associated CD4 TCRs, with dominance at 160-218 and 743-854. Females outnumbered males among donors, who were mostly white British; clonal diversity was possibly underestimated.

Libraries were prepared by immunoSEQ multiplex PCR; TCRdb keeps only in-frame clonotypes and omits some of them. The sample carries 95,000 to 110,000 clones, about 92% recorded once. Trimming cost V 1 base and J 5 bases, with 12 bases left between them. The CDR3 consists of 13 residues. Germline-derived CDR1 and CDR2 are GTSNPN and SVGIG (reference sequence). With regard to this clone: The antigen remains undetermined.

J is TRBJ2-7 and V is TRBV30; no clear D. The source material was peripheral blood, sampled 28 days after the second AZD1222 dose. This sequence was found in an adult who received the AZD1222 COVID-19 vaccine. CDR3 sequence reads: CAWSDMGSNEQYF. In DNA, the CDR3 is TGTGCCTGGAGTGACATGGGGTCTAACGAGCAGTACTTC.